This T cell receptor beta chain stems from a study of blood T cell repertoires in COVID-19. Study context: From T cells, B-cell-depleted T cells, or PBMCs came the material, which was cDNA or gDNA.

The method was immunoSEQ multiplex PCR; TCRdb's version includes in-frame clones alone and lacks a portion of them. The sample has 350,000 or so clones; approximately 83% are singletons. Trimming removed 5 bases from V and 3 bases from J, with 13 bases in between. The V gene's germline CDR1 is SGHTA and CDR2 FQGNSA. The CDR3 runs to 14 residues. The cohort comprised adults aged about 18 to 90 years residing in under 25 US areas. The specimen sequenced was PBMCs or T cells enriched from blood (not recorded which). V is TRBV7-2 and J is TRBJ2-5; the D gene is possibly TRBD2 (6 bases). This sequence originates from a middle-aged woman with acute COVID-19. The DNA for the CDR3 is TGTGCCAGCAGCCTAGGGACTGCTGAAGAGACCCAGTACTTC. It is translated as CASSLGTAEETQYF.